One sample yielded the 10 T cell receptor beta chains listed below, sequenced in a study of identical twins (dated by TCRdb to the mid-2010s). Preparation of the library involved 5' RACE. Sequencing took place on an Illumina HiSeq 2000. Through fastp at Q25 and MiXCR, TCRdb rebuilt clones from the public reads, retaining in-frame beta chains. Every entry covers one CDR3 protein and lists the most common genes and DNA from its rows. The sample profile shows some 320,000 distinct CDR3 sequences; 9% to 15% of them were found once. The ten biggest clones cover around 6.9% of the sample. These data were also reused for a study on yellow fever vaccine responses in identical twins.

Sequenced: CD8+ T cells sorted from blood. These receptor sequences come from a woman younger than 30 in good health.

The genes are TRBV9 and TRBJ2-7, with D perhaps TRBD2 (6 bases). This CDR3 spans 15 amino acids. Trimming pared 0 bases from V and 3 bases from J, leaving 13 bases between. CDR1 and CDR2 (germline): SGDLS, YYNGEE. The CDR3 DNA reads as TGTGCCAGCAGCGTAGCGGGGGACGGATACTACGAGCAGTACTTC. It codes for CASSVAGDGYYEQYF.

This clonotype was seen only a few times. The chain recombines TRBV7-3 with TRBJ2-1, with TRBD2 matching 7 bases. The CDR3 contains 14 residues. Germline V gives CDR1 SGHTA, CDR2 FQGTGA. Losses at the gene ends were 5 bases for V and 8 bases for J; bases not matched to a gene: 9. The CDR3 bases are TGTGCCAGCAGCCCCGGGGGGAGGCCCCATGAGCAGTTCTTC. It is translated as CASSPGGRPHEQFF.

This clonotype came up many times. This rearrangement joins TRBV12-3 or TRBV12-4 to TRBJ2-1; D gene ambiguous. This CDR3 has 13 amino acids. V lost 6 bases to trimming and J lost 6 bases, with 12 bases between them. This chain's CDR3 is CASSPRGGNEQFF. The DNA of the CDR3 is TGTGCCAGCAGCCCACGAGGCGGCAATGAGCAGTTCTTC.

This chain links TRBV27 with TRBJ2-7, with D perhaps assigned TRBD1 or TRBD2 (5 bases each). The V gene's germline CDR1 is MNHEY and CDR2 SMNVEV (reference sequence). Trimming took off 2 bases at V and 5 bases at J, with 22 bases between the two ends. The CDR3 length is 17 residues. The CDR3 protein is CASSLVPPGTLDHEQYF. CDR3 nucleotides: TGTGCCAGCAGTTTAGTACCCCCCGGGACCCTCGACCACGAGCAGTACTTC.

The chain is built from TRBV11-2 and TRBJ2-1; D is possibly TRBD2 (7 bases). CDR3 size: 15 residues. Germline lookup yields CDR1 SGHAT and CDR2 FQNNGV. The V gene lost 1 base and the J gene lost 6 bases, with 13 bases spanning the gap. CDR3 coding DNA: TGTGCCAGCAGCTTAGTGTGGGGGGGGGCCAATGAGCAGTTCTTC. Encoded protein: CASSLVWGGANEQFF.

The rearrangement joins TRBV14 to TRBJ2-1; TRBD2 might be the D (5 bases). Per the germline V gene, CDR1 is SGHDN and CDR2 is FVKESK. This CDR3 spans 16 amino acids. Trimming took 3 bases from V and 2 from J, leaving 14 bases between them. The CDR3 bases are TGTGCCAGCAGCCAGGTAGCACTAGGCCCCTACAATGAGCAGTTCTTC. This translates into CASSQVALGPYNEQFF.

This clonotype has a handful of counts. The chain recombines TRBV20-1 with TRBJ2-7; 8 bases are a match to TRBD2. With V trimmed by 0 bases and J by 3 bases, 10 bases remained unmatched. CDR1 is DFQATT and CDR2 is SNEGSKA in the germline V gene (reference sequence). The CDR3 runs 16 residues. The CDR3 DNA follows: TGCAGTGCTAGAGATTCTACCGGGGGGGACCTCTACGAGCAGTACGTC. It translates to CSARDSTGGDLYEQYV.

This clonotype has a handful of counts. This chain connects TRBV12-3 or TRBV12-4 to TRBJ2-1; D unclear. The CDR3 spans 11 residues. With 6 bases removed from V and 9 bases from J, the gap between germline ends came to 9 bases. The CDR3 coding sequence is TGTGCCAGCAGCACCGACTTTGAGCAGTTCTTC. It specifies CASSTDFEQFF.

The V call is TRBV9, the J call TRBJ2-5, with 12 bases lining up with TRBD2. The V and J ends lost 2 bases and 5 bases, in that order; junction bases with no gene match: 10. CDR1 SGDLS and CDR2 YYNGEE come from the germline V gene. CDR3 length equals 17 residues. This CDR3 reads CASSVGATSGSEETQYF. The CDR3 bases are TGTGCCAGCAGCGTGGGAGCGACTAGCGGGAGTGAGGAGACCCAGTACTTC. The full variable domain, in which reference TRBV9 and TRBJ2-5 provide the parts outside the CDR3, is DSGVTQTPKHLITATGQRVTLRCSPRSGDLSVYWYQQSLDQGLQFLIQYYNGEERAKGNILERFSAQQFPDLHSELNLSSLELGDSALYFCASSVGATSGSEETQYFGPGTRLLVL.

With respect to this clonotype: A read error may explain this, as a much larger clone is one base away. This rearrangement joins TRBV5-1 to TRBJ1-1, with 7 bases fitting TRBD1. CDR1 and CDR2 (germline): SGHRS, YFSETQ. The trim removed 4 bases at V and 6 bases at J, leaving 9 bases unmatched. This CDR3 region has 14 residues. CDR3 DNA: TGCGCCAGCAGCCTAGGACAGGATAACGCTGAAGCTTTCTTT. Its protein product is CASSLGQDNAEAFF.